This T cell receptor beta chain was captured in a study of early T cells in non-severe SARS-CoV-2 infection. The overall study: Investigators sequenced bulk RNA drawn from unsorted whole blood, and chains remained unpaired.

MiXCR, applied by TCRdb to the 5' RACE reads, yields one record per CDR3 protein. This sample has about 48,000 distinct CDR3 sequences, with 6.2% found just once. The CDR3 extends over 15 amino acids. Germline CDR1 reads SGHRS; CDR2 reads YFSETQ. V was pared by 4 bases and J by 1 base, with 15 bases between. The genes are TRBV5-1 and TRBJ2-7; D remains unclear. Sequences were derived from whole blood, sampled at baseline. This clonotype was sampled from an adult who was a healthcare worker with PCR-confirmed SARS-CoV-2 infection or an uninfected control (not recorded which). In DNA, the CDR3 is TGCGCCAGCAGCCTTGGGATTGGGCCATCCTACGAGCAGTACTTC. Residues: CASSLGIGPSYEQYF.